A selection of T cell receptor beta chains follows, all from one sample in a study of blood T cell repertoires in COVID-19. Here immunoSEQ multiplex PCR was the method, and the copy in TCRdb shows in-frame clones only, minus some. The table has roughly 290,000 clones, almost 90% seen once. Sequencing was done on a sample of PBMCs or T cells enriched from blood (not recorded which). These receptors were collected from a woman between 18 and 29 years old with acute COVID-19. CDR3s include the opening cysteine and the closing phenylalanine or tryptophan. Fields, in order: clone size, J gene, D gene, V gene, CDR3 DNA, CDR3 protein. A D gene is named only where the DNA matches it firmly. Where a row states a size, it is once, few, many or the class of an expanded clone; other rows omit it.

size: -; J: TRBJ2-1; D: -; V: TRBV2; DNA: TGTGCCAGCAGTGAAGCTTTACTTGTAGTGAATGAGCAGTTCTTC; CDR3: CASSEALLVVNEQFF
size: -; J: TRBJ1-1; D: -; V: TRBV15; DNA: TGTGCCACCAGCATAACGAGACTATCCTCTGAAGCTTTCTTT; CDR3: CATSITRLSSEAFF
size: -; J: TRBJ1-6; D: TRBD1; V: TRBV5-1; DNA: TGCGCCAGCAGCTTGAAACAGGGGAATTATTCACCCCTCCACTTT; CDR3: CASSLKQGNYSPLHF
size: -; J: TRBJ2-7; D: -; V: TRBV3-1/TRBV3-2; DNA: TGTGCCAGCAGCCAAGATCCGTTCAGCTCCTACGAGCAGTACTTC; CDR3: CASSQDPFSSYEQYF
size: -; J: TRBJ1-2; D: TRBD1; V: TRBV28; DNA: TGTGCAAGCTTAGGGACAGGGAGGGATGGCTACACCTTC; CDR3: CASLGTGRDGYTF
size: -; J: TRBJ2-1; D: TRBD1; V: TRBV7-9; DNA: TGTGCCAGCAGCTTCAGGGGGCGGCAACACAATGAGCAGTTCTTC; CDR3: CASSFRGRQHNEQFF
size: -; J: TRBJ2-7; D: -; V: TRBV18; DNA: TGTGCCAGCTCACCTCCGGGACTGACCTCCTACGAGCAGTACTTC; CDR3: CASSPPGLTSYEQYF
size: -; J: TRBJ2-3; D: TRBD2; V: TRBV4-2; DNA: TGTGCCAGCAGCCAAAGTTTAGCGGGAGATACGCAGTATTTT; CDR3: CASSQSLAGDTQYF
size: -; J: TRBJ2-1; D: TRBD2; V: TRBV4-3; DNA: TGCGCCAGCAGCCAGGGCCTAGCGGGAGCCTATGAGCAGTTCTTC; CDR3: CASSQGLAGAYEQFF
size: -; J: TRBJ1-4; D: -; V: TRBV27; DNA: TGTGCCAGCAGTTTACAGGGCACTAATGAAAAACTGTTTTTT; CDR3: CASSLQGTNEKLFF
size: -; J: TRBJ2-3; D: TRBD2; V: TRBV19; DNA: TGTGCCAGTAGTATTGGGTGGCGGGAGTCAGATACGCAGTATTTT; CDR3: CASSIGWRESDTQYF
size: -; J: TRBJ2-7; D: TRBD1; V: TRBV3-1/TRBV3-2; DNA: TGTGCCAGCAGCCAAGCCGGGACAGGGGGGTACGAGCAGTACTTC; CDR3: CASSQAGTGGYEQYF
size: once; J: TRBJ1-2; D: TRBD1; V: TRBV27; DNA: TGTGCCAGCAGTTCCAACTTCCGGGACAGCTCGTATGGCTACACCTTC; CDR3: CASSSNFRDSSYGYTF
size: -; J: TRBJ2-3; D: TRBD2; V: TRBV7-9; DNA: TGTGCCAGCAGCCGGACTAGCGGGAGGACAGATACGCAGTATTTT; CDR3: CASSRTSGRTDTQYF
size: -; J: TRBJ2-5; D: TRBD2; V: TRBV4-2; DNA: TGTGCCAGCAGCCCCGGGACTAGCGGGAGCGAGACCCAGTACTTC; CDR3: CASSPGTSGSETQYF
size: -; J: TRBJ2-7; D: -; V: TRBV5-1; DNA: TGCGCCAGCAGCATGGACACGTACGAGCAGTACTTC; CDR3: CASSMDTYEQYF
size: once; J: TRBJ2-7; D: -; V: TRBV7-9; DNA: TGTGCCAGCAGCCGAACTCAAGTCGAGCAGTACTTC; CDR3: CASSRTQVEQYF
size: -; J: TRBJ2-1; D: -; V: TRBV27; DNA: TGTGCCAGCAGTTCTTTGTATTTAGGACTTAAATACAATGAGCAGTTCTTC; CDR3: CASSSLYLGLKYNEQFF
size: -; J: TRBJ2-1; D: TRBD2; V: TRBV14; DNA: TGTGCCAGCAGCCAAGGGACTAGCGGGATCGATGAGCAGTTCTTC; CDR3: CASSQGTSGIDEQFF
size: -; J: TRBJ1-2; D: TRBD1; V: TRBV18; DNA: TGTGCCAGCTCACCTACAGGGGGCATCGGTGGCTACACCTTC; CDR3: CASSPTGGIGGYTF
size: -; J: TRBJ2-1; D: -; V: TRBV15; DNA: TGTGCCACCAGCAGAGACCGGGTCGAGCAGTTCTTC; CDR3: CATSRDRVEQFF
size: -; J: TRBJ2-1; D: -; V: TRBV6-5; DNA: TGTGCCAGCGGGCATGGTGGTGAGCAGTTCTTC; CDR3: CASGHGGEQFF
size: -; J: TRBJ1-1; D: TRBD1; V: TRBV19; DNA: TGTGCCAGTAATCTAGGGGGCCTAGGATTGAACACTGAAGCTTTCTTT; CDR3: CASNLGGLGLNTEAFF
size: -; J: TRBJ2-1; D: -; V: TRBV7-9; DNA: TGTGCCAGCAGCACACAGGGACATGACAATGAGCAGTTCTTC; CDR3: CASSTQGHDNEQFF
size: -; J: TRBJ2-1; D: TRBD2; V: TRBV28; DNA: TGTGCCAGCAGTTTACTTGGGGGGGACAATGAGCAGTTCTTC; CDR3: CASSLLGGDNEQFF
size: -; J: TRBJ2-7; D: TRBD1; V: TRBV9; DNA: TGTGCCAGCAGCCGCGGGACAGGGGGCTCCTACGAGCAGTACTTC; CDR3: CASSRGTGGSYEQYF
size: -; J: TRBJ1-1; D: TRBD1; V: TRBV11-2; DNA: TGTGCCAGCAGCTTACCAAGGGGGCTGAACACTGAAGCTTTCTTT; CDR3: CASSLPRGLNTEAFF
size: -; J: TRBJ2-7; D: -; V: TRBV4-3; DNA: TGCGCCAGCAGCCAAGAGTACGCGAGCTCCTACGAGCAGTACTTC; CDR3: CASSQEYASSYEQYF
size: -; J: TRBJ1-1; D: -; V: TRBV27; DNA: TGTGCCAGCAGTCTGGGGGGGGTCACTGAAGCTTTCTTT; CDR3: CASSLGGVTEAFF
size: -; J: TRBJ2-6; D: -; V: TRBV18; DNA: TGTGCCAGCTCACCCCTGGCAGGGGCGCGCAGCTCTGGGGCCAACGTCCTGACTTTC; CDR3: CASSPLAGARSSGANVLTF
size: -; J: TRBJ2-1; D: -; V: TRBV6-2/TRBV6-3; DNA: TGTGCCAGCAGTTACTCGATGACAGAGCAGTTCTTC; CDR3: CASSYSMTEQFF
size: -; J: TRBJ1-2; D: TRBD1; V: TRBV7-2; DNA: TGTGCCAGCAGCTCGCAGGGGGCCTGGGGCTACACCTTC; CDR3: CASSSQGAWGYTF
size: -; J: TRBJ1-2; D: -; V: TRBV18; DNA: TGTGCCAGCTCACCCTCCGGACAGCCGAACTATGGCTACACCTTC; CDR3: CASSPSGQPNYGYTF
size: -; J: TRBJ2-1; D: -; V: TRBV4-1; DNA: TGCGCCAGCAGCCGAAGACTAGAAAATCATGAGCAGTTCTTC; CDR3: CASSRRLENHEQFF
size: -; J: TRBJ1-4; D: TRBD1; V: TRBV30; DNA: TGTGCCTGGAGTCCACGACGACAGGGGGCCGTTGAAAAACTGTTTTTT; CDR3: CAWSPRRQGAVEKLFF